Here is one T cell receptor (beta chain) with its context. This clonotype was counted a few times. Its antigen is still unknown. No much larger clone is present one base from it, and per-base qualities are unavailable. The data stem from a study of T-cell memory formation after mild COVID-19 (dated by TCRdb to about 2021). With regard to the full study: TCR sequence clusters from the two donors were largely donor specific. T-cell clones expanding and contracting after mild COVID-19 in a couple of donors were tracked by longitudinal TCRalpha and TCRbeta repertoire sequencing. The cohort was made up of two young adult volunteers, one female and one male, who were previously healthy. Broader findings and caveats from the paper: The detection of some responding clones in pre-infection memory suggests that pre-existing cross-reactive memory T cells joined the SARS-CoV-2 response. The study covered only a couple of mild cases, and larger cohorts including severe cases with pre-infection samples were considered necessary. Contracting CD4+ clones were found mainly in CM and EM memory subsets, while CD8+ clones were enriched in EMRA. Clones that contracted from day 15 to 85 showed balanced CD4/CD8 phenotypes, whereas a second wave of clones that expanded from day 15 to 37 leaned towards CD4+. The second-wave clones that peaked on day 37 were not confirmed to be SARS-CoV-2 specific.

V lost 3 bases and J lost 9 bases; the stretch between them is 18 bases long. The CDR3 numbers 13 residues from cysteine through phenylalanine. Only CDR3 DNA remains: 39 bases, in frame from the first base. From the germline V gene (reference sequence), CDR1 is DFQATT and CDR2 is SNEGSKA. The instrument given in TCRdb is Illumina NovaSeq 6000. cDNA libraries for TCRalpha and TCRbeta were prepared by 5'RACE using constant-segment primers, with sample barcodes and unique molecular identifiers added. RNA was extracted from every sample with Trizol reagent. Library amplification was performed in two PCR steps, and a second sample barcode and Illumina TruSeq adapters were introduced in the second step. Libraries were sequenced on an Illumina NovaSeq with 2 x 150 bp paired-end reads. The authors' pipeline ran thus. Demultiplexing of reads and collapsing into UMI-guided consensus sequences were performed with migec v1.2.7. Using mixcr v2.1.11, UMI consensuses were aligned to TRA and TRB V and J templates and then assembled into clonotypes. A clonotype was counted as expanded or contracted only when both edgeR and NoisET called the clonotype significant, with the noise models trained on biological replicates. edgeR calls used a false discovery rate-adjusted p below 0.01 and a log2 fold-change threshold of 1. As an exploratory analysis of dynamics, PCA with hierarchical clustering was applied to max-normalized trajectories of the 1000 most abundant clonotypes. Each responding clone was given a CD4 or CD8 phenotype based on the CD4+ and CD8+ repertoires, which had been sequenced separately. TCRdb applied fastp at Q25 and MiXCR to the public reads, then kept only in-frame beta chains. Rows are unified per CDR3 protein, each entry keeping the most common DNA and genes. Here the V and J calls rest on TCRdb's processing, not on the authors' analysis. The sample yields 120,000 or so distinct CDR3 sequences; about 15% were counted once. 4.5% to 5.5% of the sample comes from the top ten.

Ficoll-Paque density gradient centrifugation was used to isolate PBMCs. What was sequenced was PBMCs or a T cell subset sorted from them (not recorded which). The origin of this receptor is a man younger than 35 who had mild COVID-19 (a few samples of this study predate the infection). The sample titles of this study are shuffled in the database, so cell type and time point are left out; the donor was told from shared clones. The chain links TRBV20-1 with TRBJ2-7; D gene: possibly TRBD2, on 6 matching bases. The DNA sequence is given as TGCAGTGCTAGGGGGACTGGGGTTACGAGGCAGTACTTC. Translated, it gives CSARGTGVTRQYF.